This T cell receptor beta chain was sequenced during a study of blood T cell repertoires in COVID-19. The germline V and J ends were trimmed by 3 bases and 1 base, with 7 bases remaining between them. CDR1 DFQATT and CDR2 SNEGSKA come from the germline V gene (reference sequence). This CDR3 contains 12 residues. TCRdb's table, derived via immunoSEQ multiplex PCR, lists solely in-frame clones and lacks some. The sample gives over 45,000 clones, 86% of which show up once; around 2.9% is in the top ten. The sequence derives from a woman older than 75 with acute or convalescent COVID-19. This chain links TRBV20-1 with TRBJ2-7, with D perhaps TRBD1 (5 bases). Sequenced: peripheral blood. CDR3 residues: CSASDSSYEQYF. The CDR3, as DNA: TGCAGTGCTAGTGACAGTTCCTACGAGCAGTACTTC.